These 10 T cell receptor beta chains were sequenced from one sample in a study of T cell changes during pregnancy in multiple sclerosis. Clones were read by immunoSEQ multiplex PCR, and TCRdb kept only the in-frame ones, dropping some. The sample has about 28,000 clones, roughly 84% seen once. Material: CD8+ T cells from peripheral blood mononuclear cells, obtained after pregnancy. These receptors were obtained from a female donor with multiple sclerosis, enrolled in a pregnancy study.

The chain joins TRBV10-3 to TRBJ2-1, with D perhaps matching TRBD2 (5 bases). Per the germline V gene, CDR1 is ENHRY and CDR2 is SYGVKD. The CDR3 runs to 12 residues. Trimming pared 6 bases from V and 7 bases from J, leaving 10 bases between. The CDR3 loop reads CAIRDSANEQFF. The DNA of the CDR3 is TGTGCCATCAGGGACTCGGCGAATGAGCAGTTCTTC.

There are a few counts of this clone. V gene TRBV19 combines with J gene TRBJ1-6; the D gene is possibly TRBD1 (5 bases). The germline V and J ends were trimmed by 7 bases and 6 bases, with 10 bases remaining between them. Germline CDR1 LNHDA, CDR2 SQIVND (reference sequence). The CDR3 runs to 13 residues. CDR3: CASIPGGNSPLHF. The CDR3 bases are TGTGCCAGTATCCCGGGGGGTAATTCACCCCTCCACTTT. Full variable domain (rest looked up from reference TRBV19 and TRBJ1-6): DGGITQSPKYLFRKEGQNVTLSCEQNLNHDAMYWYRQDPGQGLRLIYYSQIVNDFQKGDIAEGYSVSREKKESFPLTVTSAQKNPTAFYLCASIPGGNSPLHFGNGTRLTVT.

CDR3 nucleotides: TGTGCCAGCAGCCCGTCCGGGACAGGGAGCTATGGCTACACCTTC. It yields the protein CASSPSGTGSYGYTF. V usage is TRBV7-2 and J usage is TRBJ1-2; TRBD1 agrees at 9 bases. The V segment lost 5 bases and the J segment 4 bases; nucleotides outside the gene matches: 8. The germline V gene encodes CDR1 SGHTA and CDR2 FQGNSA. This CDR3 has 15 residues.

The chain combines TRBV28 with TRBJ2-6, with D perhaps TRBD2 (5 bases). The CDR3 runs 17 residues. The germline CDR1 and CDR2 sequences are MDHEN and SYDVKM. Trimming removed 6 bases from V and 0 bases from J, with 15 bases in between. This CDR3 is CASSSTGSNSGANVLTF. Written as DNA, the CDR3 is TGTGCCAGCAGCAGCACGGGGTCCAACTCTGGGGCCAACGTCCTGACTTTC.

The CDR3 protein is CASSELATPLSEQYF. CDR3 sequence (DNA): TGTGCCAGCAGCGAACTAGCAACGCCGCTGTCCGAGCAGTACTTC. J is TRBJ2-7 and V is TRBV13; tentatively, D is TRBD2 (6 bases). Germline lookup yields CDR1 PRHDT and CDR2 FYEKMQ (reference sequence). V gave up 5 bases and J gave up 6 bases, with 20 bases separating them. The CDR3 contains 15 residues.

This chain connects TRBV27 to TRBJ1-2, with D uncertain. CDR1 MNHEY and CDR2 SMNVEV come from the germline V gene (reference sequence). V dropped 5 bases and J dropped 6 bases, with 19 bases sitting between them. The CDR3 has 15 amino acids. CDR3 sequence reads: CASSEHDTDGNGYTF. CDR3 nucleotides: TGTGCCAGCAGTGAGCACGACACAGACGGAAATGGCTACACCTTC.

This clone was counted only a few times. The chain carries TRBV6-1 and TRBJ1-6; D is perhaps TRBD1 (6 bases). V gave up 7 bases and J gave up 10 bases, with 17 bases separating them. The CDR3 sequence is 14 residues long. Germline values: CDR1 MNHNS, CDR2 SASEGT. The CDR3 is CASTSWAGASPLHF. CDR3 DNA sequence: TGTGCCAGCACCTCCTGGGCAGGGGCCTCACCCCTCCACTTT.

V gene TRBV13 combines with J gene TRBJ2-3, with D unresolved. Germline CDR1 PRHDT, CDR2 FYEKMQ (reference sequence). CDR3 size: 11 residues. V dropped 7 bases and J dropped 2 bases, with 4 bases sitting between them. The CDR3 DNA is TGTGCCAGCACTTCCACAGATACGCAGTATTTT. Protein sequence: CASTSTDTQYF.

The chain carries TRBV28 and TRBJ2-5; the match to TRBD2 covers 10 bases. This CDR3 has 16 amino acids. The trim removed 5 bases at V and 6 bases at J, leaving 12 bases unmatched. CDR1 and CDR2 from the germline V gene are MDHEN and SYDVKM. DNA of the CDR3: TGTGCCAGCAGTCTCTACGGGACTAGCGTCAGGAAGACCCAGTACTTC. This codes for CASSLYGTSVRKTQYF.

The J gene is TRBJ2-7, the V gene TRBV7-9; TRBD2 is a possible D gene (7 bases). Trimming cost V 2 bases and J 5 bases, with 13 bases left between them. The CDR3 has 14 residues. Germline V gene sequence: CDR1 SEHNR, CDR2 FQNEAQ (reference sequence). CDR3 coding DNA: TGTGCCAGCAGCTTATCGGGGGGCTTAAACGAGCAGTACTTC. Translation: CASSLSGGLNEQYF.